The clone carrying this TCR beta chain was counted many times. Antigen specificity is unknown. This entry is derived from a study of metastatic and nonmetastatic thyroid tumors. Across the whole study: Malignant thyroid and benign thyroid patients provided blood and tumor or nodule tissue whose repertoires were compared. Study-wide results and limits: It was reported that TCR beta diversity was significantly higher in malignant thyroid tumors than benign nodules, in blood and tumor.

Prior to thyroid surgery, none of the patients had received any treatment. Germline loops: CDR1 MNHEY, CDR2 SVGEGT. V lost 2 bases to trimming and J lost 6 bases; unmatched junction nucleotides: 16. The CDR3 is made up of 19 amino acids. In the authors' methods: What underpinned the distant-metastasis classifier for papillary thyroid cancer was the set of CDR3 differences across clinicopathological groups. TCRdb re-called the PCR reads with MiXCR. TCRdb's processing, not the study's, gives the V and J calls here. Of over 70,000 clones listed, roughly 18% are singletons. This TCR came from a female donor with papillary thyroid cancer or a benign thyroid nodule (not recorded which). Some clones in this sample may be carry-over from other donors' samples. This rearrangement joins TRBV6-2 or TRBV6-3 to TRBJ2-3, with 11 bases identical to TRBD2. The sequencing input was blood. The CDR3 loop is CASSYRLAGGHESWDTQYF. CDR3 nucleotides: TGTGCCAGCAGTTACCGGCTAGCGGGAGGCCACGAATCATGGGATACGCAGTATTTT.